Listed below are T cell receptor beta chains from one sample, sequenced in a study of T cell responses to AZD1222 COVID-19 vaccine. Data came from immunoSEQ multiplex PCR; TCRdb stores just in-frame clones and leaves some out. The table lists 120,000 or so clones, 88% of them singletons, with roughly a sixth in the top ten. Sequenced material: peripheral blood, taken on day 0 of MenACWY control vaccination. These receptors were collected from an adult in good health. The conserved cysteine and the conserved F or W are not part of the CDR3 here. The order of the fields is V gene, J gene, CDR3 protein.

>TRBV10-3|TRBJ2-1
AISESGQSYNEQF
>TRBV14|TRBJ1-2
ASSQALGRGGGYT
>TRBV5-1|TRBJ2-7
ASSLEGFSYEQY
>TRBV6-6|TRBJ1-6
ASLDSPNLKVHIH
>TRBV6-6|TRBJ1-2
ASSYSGRGPYGYT
>TRBV4-1|TRBJ2-5
ASSHETGRVGKTQY
>TRBV6-5|TRBJ1-1
ASRIQGTTEAF
>TRBV19|TRBJ2-7
ASSIGLAGTYEQY
>TRBV7-6|TRBJ1-1
ASSSYRGLGTEAF
>TRBV7-2|TRBJ1-1
ASSQTSRGAF